The sequence of this T cell receptor beta chain was determined in a study of blood T cell repertoires in COVID-19 (dated by TCRdb to about 2020). General notes on the study: Samples covering the acute and convalescent phases of COVID-19 were provided by collaborators in the United States, Italy and Spain. Where available, HLA class I and class II types were obtained from metadata supplied by the sample provider rather than from assay-based typing. The samples were drawn from two sources: the first 160 participants of the ongoing ImmuneRACE study, and fewer than 1,500 subjects contributed by 6 global collaborators. Sample metadata almost always included a de-identified subject ID, COVID-19 status, age in years and sex. The material from the prospective study consisted of cDNA or gDNA derived from T cells, B-cell-depleted T cells, or PBMCs. The repertoires were released in a freely available public database intended as a resource for research on the immune response to SARS-CoV-2. The dataset comprised deeply sampled blood TCRbeta repertoires from subjects exposed to, actively infected with, or recovered from COVID-19. General findings and caveats noted by the study authors: The amount of clinical and demographic metadata varied by source and participant and was provided uncurated.

V lost 10 bases and J lost 2 bases, and the count of bases not matched to a germline gene is 11. Looking up the germline V gene yields CDR1 ENHRY and CDR2 SYGVKD. Including cysteine and phenylalanine, the CDR3 has 14 amino acids. CDR3 DNA only is kept here, 42 bases in frame from base 1. TCRbeta CDR3 regions were amplified from genomic DNA by means of the immunoSEQ Assay, a bias-controlled multiplex PCR. Turning to the authors' computational methods: The number of nucleated cells in each sample was estimated by amplification of reference gene primers within the assay. To quantify the absolute abundance of each unique TCRbeta CDR3 rearrangement, sequence reads were collapsed and filtered. For each sample, productive Simpson clonality was calculated as the square root of Simpson's diversity index across productive rearrangements. The source is immuneACCESS, and TCRdb retained only in-frame sequences with V and J called. Part of the clones is not carried over; for the studies checked, unresolved V genes explain less than half of this, and the remainder is unexplained. V and J calls and clone size are as listed in that table; D and trimming were resolved from the DNA. The sample table holds tens of thousands of clones, of which about 86% were seen once. 1.2% of the sample goes to the ten largest clones.

On this clone itself: Its cognate antigen has yet to be identified. The sample holds no much larger clone one base away, and base qualities are not on file.

The collaborating institutions used their own protocols to collect whole blood in K2EDTA tubes. For TCRbeta analysis, collaborators shipped samples in one of three forms: frozen whole blood, isolated PBMCs, or DNA extracted from either of those sample types. The origin of this receptor is a man aged 35-49 years with acute or convalescent COVID-19. Material: peripheral blood. The chain employs TRBV10-3 and TRBJ2-7; TRBD1 agrees with 7 junctional bases. The nucleotide sequence is given as TGTGCCACCCGGACAGGCGGTGGGACCTACGAGCAGTACTTC. It codes for CATRTGGGTYEQYF.